This TCR beta chain is drawn from a study of identical twins' blood T cells. V lost 5 bases and J lost 0, with 16 bases in between. CDR1 and CDR2 (germline): DFQATT, SNEGSKA (reference sequence). The CDR3 spans 15 residues. This clonotype came up a few times. MiXCR was run by TCRdb on the 5' RACE reads, yielding one entry per CDR3 protein. The sample has fewer than 450,000 distinct CDR3 sequences, about 28% seen once. This rearrangement joins TRBV20-1 to TRBJ2-5; D possibly corresponds to TRBD1 (6 bases). The source is a woman aged 18-49 years in good health. Sequenced sample: PBMCs. Written as DNA, the CDR3 is TGCAGTGCTTCTTCAAGGGGACATTACCAAGAGACCCAGTACTTC. Translating gives CSASSRGHYQETQYF.